This TCR beta chain was recovered during a study of blood T cell repertoires in COVID-19. Measured with immunoSEQ multiplex PCR; TCRdb has only the in-frame clones, and not every one. The repertoire holds 95,000 to 110,000 clones, with roughly 82% as singletons. Specimen: peripheral blood. This TCR came from a human donor in a cohort sampled during active COVID-19.

The CDR3 DNA reads as TGTGCCAGCACGGGTTCCGTTCTGTGTGAGCAGTTCTTC. Protein product: CASTGSVLCEQFF. This rearrangement joins TRBV21-1 to TRBJ2-1; TRBD2 is the table's D call and was not checked against the DNA. TRBV21-1 is termed a pseudogene. The CDR3 length is 13 residues.